This entry features one T cell receptor (beta chain) sequence. V shed 2 bases and J 0 bases; nucleotides not matched to a gene: 11. The CDR3 runs 18 residues. In germline, CDR1 is KGHSH, CDR2 LQKENI. These data come from a study of blood T cell repertoires in COVID-19. Study summary: Whether acute or convalescent, the COVID-19 samples came from the United States, Italy and Spain.

Original processing notes: For nucleated cells, counts were estimated from reference gene primer amplification. The protocol was immunoSEQ multiplex PCR, while the TCRdb copy is restricted to in-frame clones and leaves out a portion. The DNA gave D and trimming, while V, J and clone size come from that table. The sample has 400,000 to 550,000 clones; 85% to 90% are singletons. The rearrangement links TRBV18 to TRBJ2-5, with 8 bases matching TRBD1. The sequenced material came from peripheral blood. The receptor was isolated from a woman in her twenties or thirties with acute or convalescent COVID-19. The CDR3 region has the DNA TGTGCCAGCTCACCAGGGATTAAGGACAGGGAGTACCAAGAGACCCAGTACTTC. Amino acid sequence: CASSPGIKDREYQETQYF.